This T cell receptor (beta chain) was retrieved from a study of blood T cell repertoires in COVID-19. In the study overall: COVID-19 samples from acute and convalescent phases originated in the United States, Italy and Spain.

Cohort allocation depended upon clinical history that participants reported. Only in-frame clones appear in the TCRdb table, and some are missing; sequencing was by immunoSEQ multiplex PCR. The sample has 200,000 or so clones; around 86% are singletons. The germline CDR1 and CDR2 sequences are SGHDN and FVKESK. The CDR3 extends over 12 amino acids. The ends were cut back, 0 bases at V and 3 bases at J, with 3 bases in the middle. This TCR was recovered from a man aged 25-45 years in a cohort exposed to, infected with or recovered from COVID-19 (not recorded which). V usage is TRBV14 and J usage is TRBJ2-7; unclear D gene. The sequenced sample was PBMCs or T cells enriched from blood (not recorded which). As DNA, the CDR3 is TGTGCCAGCAGCCAAGACTACTACGAGCAGTACTTC. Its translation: CASSQDYYEQYF.